This entry lists 16 T cell receptor beta chains sequenced from one sample in a study of T cells in Graves' hyperthyroidism and ophthalmopathy. RNA transcripts provided the source from which TCR beta CDR3 regions were amplified. The primer set for the first-round RT-PCR of the TCR CDR3 was HTBI. TCRdb analysed the multiplex PCR reads with MiXCR anew, one entry per CDR3 protein. The data contain roughly 420,000 distinct CDR3 sequences, about 15% of them singletons. Specimen: blood. These receptors were obtained from a woman under 30 with Graves' hyperthyroidism.

V usage is TRBV7-2 and J usage is TRBJ2-7, with 8 bases aligning to TRBD2. J gave up 0 bases and V 2 bases, and 12 bases lay outside the gene matches. Germline CDR1 and CDR2: SGHTA and FQGNSA. CDR3 size: 18 residues. CDR3 DNA: TGTGCCAGCAGCTTAAGGGCTGGGGCGGGAGGCCTCTCCTACGAGCAGTACTTC. Protein sequence: CASSLRAGAGGLSYEQYF.

This rearrangement joins TRBV5-1 to TRBJ1-2; D perhaps matches TRBD1 (5 bases). The germline V gene has CDR1 SGHRS and CDR2 YFSETQ. The CDR3 consists of 12 residues. V lost 4 bases to trimming and J lost 7 bases, with 11 bases between them. CDR3 DNA sequence: TGCGCCAGCAGCGGGCAGGGTTCTGGCTACACCTTC. Encoded protein: CASSGQGSGYTF.

Ten or more counts support this clonotype. This rearrangement joins TRBV10-3 to TRBJ2-1; 10 bases line up with TRBD2. From germline, CDR1 is ENHRY and CDR2 SYGVKD. J lost 6 bases, V lost 6 bases, and 8 bases had no gene match. The CDR3 consists of 15 residues. The CDR3 region has the DNA TGTGCCATCAGGCCCTTAAGCGGGAGGGCCAATGAGCAGTTCTTC. It codes for CAIRPLSGRANEQFF.

The rearrangement uses TRBV18 and TRBJ1-1; 10 bases fit TRBD1. The V gene's germline CDR1 is KGHSH and CDR2 LQKENI. This CDR3 is built from 14 residues. V was pared by 3 bases and J by 6 bases, with 4 bases of the junction left unmatched. CDR3 in DNA: TGTGCCAGCTCACCTGGACAGGGGGTCGCTGAAGCTTTCTTT. This encodes CASSPGQGVAEAFF. The entire variable domain, with the rest obtained from reference TRBV18 and TRBJ1-1, is as follows: NAGVMQNPRHLVRRRGQEARLRCSPMKGHSHVYWYRQLPEEGLKFMVYLQKENIIDESGMPKERFSAEFPKEGPSILRIQQVVRGDSAAYFCASSPGQGVAEAFFGQGTRLTVV.

This clonotype appeared many times. This chain joins TRBV11-3 and TRBJ2-5; the match to TRBD1 covers 7 bases. V shed 5 bases, J shed 3 bases, and the junction held 18 bases outside the gene matches. Germline V gene data show CDR1 as SGHNT and CDR2 as YENEEA. CDR3 size: 18 residues. The CDR3 spells CASSNVDRWGREKETQYF. CDR3 nucleotide sequence: TGTGCCAGCAGCAATGTGGACAGGTGGGGGCGAGAAAAAGAGACCCAGTACTTC.

This clonotype was detected a few times. This chain uses TRBV5-6 with TRBJ1-2; tentatively, D is TRBD1 (6 bases). Germline assignment: CDR1 SGHDT and CDR2 YYEEEE. The CDR3 extends over 16 amino acids. The V and J ends lost 6 bases and 12 bases respectively, with 30 bases between them. The CDR3 coding sequence is TGTGCCAGCAACTTAAATACACAGGGTTTCGTCAGCGTCGACACCTTC. It codes for CASNLNTQGFVSVDTF.

In its sample, this clonotype was seen many times. The rearrangement joins TRBV18 to TRBJ2-1; TRBD2 is a possible D gene (7 bases). Looked up from germline, CDR1 is KGHSH and CDR2 is LQKENI. Deletions cut 5 bases from V and 8 bases from J, with 16 bases between. The CDR3 sequence is 14 residues long. The CDR3 nucleotides read TGTGCCAGCTCATCCCGGGGAGGGGGTGATGAGCAGTTCTTC. The encoded protein is CASSSRGGGDEQFF.

This clonotype was observed at least ten times. V and J are TRBV5-5 and TRBJ2-7, with 7 bases that match TRBD1. Germline assignment: CDR1 SGHKS and CDR2 YYEKEE (reference sequence). The CDR3 contains 14 residues. The V gene end was trimmed by 4 bases and the J gene end by 5 bases; junction bases not matched to a gene: 9. The CDR3 reads CASSRLQGWNEQYF. The CDR3 DNA follows: TGTGCCAGCAGCCGATTACAGGGGTGGAACGAGCAGTACTTC.

The rearrangement joins TRBV28 to TRBJ2-7; 14 bases agree with TRBD2. The CDR3 totals 15 residues. Unmatched junction bases numbered 4, after V lost 5 bases and J lost 4 bases. Per the germline V gene, CDR1 is MDHEN and CDR2 is SYDVKM. CDR3 protein: CASSLRLAGGYEQYF. CDR3 bases: TGTGCCAGCAGTCTCCGACTAGCGGGAGGGTACGAGCAGTACTTC.

This clonotype was seen a handful of times. The chain recombines TRBV15 with TRBJ2-3; tentatively, D is TRBD2 (6 bases). The V end was cut by 1 base, the J end by 2 bases, with 19 bases between. This CDR3 has 18 amino acids. Germline loops: CDR1 LNHNV, CDR2 YYDKDF (reference sequence). The CDR3 DNA is TGTGCCACCAGCAGAGCCCCCCCAATAGCGGAAGACACAGATACGCAGTATTTT. This translates into CATSRAPPIAEDTDTQYF.

This chain connects TRBV5-5 to TRBJ1-2, with 8 bases identical to TRBD1. V was pared by 0 bases and J by 4 bases, with 5 bases of the junction left unmatched. CDR1 and CDR2 (germline): SGHKS, YYEKEE (reference sequence). The CDR3 has 15 amino acids. The CDR3 region is CASSLGPGQGYGYTF. CDR3 nucleotides: TGTGCCAGCAGCTTGGGTCCAGGACAGGGCTATGGCTACACCTTC.

This clonotype showed up many times. This rearrangement joins TRBV7-6 to TRBJ1-1; D unclear. The CDR3 consists of 13 residues. Germline assignment: CDR1 SGHVS and CDR2 FNYEAQ. V lost 3 bases, J lost 0 bases, and 5 bases lay in between. The CDR3 region has the DNA TGTGCCAGCAGCTTTAAGGTGAACACTGAAGCTTTCTTT. Residues: CASSFKVNTEAFF.

This clonotype was counted a few times. This sequence joins TRBV9 and TRBJ1-6, with 12 bases lining up with TRBD1. Germline CDR1 SGDLS, CDR2 YYNGEE. The CDR3 runs to 15 residues. Trimming took 0 bases from V and 9 from J; bases not matched to a gene: 1. CDR3 sequence: CASSVGGQGASPLHF. CDR3 bases: TGTGCCAGCAGCGTAGGGGGACAGGGGGCTTCACCCCTCCACTTT.

This clonotype was seen a handful of times. The J gene is TRBJ2-1, the V gene TRBV12-3 or TRBV12-4; D possibly corresponds to TRBD2 (5 bases). V was shortened by 4 bases and J by 7 bases, with 17 bases between the two germline ends. The CDR3 has 15 residues. This chain's CDR3 is CASSSVNPGMNEQFF. In nucleotides, the CDR3 is TGTGCCAGCAGTTCCGTAAATCCGGGGATGAATGAGCAGTTCTTC.

About this clonotype: One base away lies a much larger clone, so this may be a sequencing read error. The chain recombines TRBV28 with TRBJ2-2; D is perhaps TRBD2 (5 bases). The germline gives CDR1 MDHEN, CDR2 SYDVKM. The CDR3 consists of 16 residues. Trimming left V 7 bases short and J 1 base short, with 16 bases between. CDR3 sequence (DNA): TGTGCCAGCAAGGAAAGGACTGGGCTGAACACCGGGGAGCTGTTTTTT. Protein: CASKERTGLNTGELFF.

This clonotype was picked up many times. The gene calls are TRBV5-8 and TRBJ2-6; 9 bases are a match to TRBD1. Per germline, CDR1 SGHTS and CDR2 YDEGEE. With V trimmed by 4 bases and J by 3 bases, 14 bases remained unmatched. This CDR3 contains 19 residues. CDR3 in amino acids: CASSGLRTGEVDGANVLTF. In nucleotides, the CDR3 is TGTGCCAGCAGCGGGCTCCGGACAGGGGAGGTAGATGGGGCCAACGTCCTGACTTTC.